This T cell receptor (beta chain) was captured by sequencing in a study of read filtering for tumor transcriptome and immune sequencing. Overall study: Among patients, 17 were male and 15 or so female, aged about 45 to 85 (mean about 66). RNA-seq yielded only about 75 to 1,400 TCR reads, IR-seq about 4 to 10.27 million.

The library was built from about 370 ng RNA with molecular barcoded adaptors for alpha/delta and beta/gamma chains. TCRdb ran MiXCR on the reads and lists one entry per CDR3 protein. This sample has 75,000 to 95,000 distinct CDR3 sequences, with roughly 21% found just once. The CDR3 extends over 15 amino acids. Trimming cost V 5 bases and J 1 base, with 14 bases left between them. In germline, CDR1 is SEHNR, CDR2 FQNEAQ (reference sequence). This clonotype was observed a few times. This receptor was taken from a donor aged 40 or older with multiple myeloma. The chain carries TRBV7-9 and TRBJ1-2; D ambiguous. Material: a population of CD138-negative cells sorted from bone marrow. The CDR3 spells CASSPPGPNNYGYTF. The CDR3 bases are TGTGCCAGCAGCCCCCCGGGCCCTAATAACTATGGCTACACCTTC.